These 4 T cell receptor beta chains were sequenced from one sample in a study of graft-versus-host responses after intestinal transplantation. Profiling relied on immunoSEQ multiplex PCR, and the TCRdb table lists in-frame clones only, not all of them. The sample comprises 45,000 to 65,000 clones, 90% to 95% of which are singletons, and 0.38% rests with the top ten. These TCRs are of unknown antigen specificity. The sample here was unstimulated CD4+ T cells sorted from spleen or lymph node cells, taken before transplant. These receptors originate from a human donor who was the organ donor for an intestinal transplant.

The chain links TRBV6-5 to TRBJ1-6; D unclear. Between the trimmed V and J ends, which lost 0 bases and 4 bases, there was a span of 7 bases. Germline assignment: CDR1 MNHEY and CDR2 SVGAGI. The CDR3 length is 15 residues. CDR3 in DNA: TGTGCCAGCAGTTACTCGTCGAAGTATAATTCACCCCTCCACTTT. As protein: CASSYSSKYNSPLHF.

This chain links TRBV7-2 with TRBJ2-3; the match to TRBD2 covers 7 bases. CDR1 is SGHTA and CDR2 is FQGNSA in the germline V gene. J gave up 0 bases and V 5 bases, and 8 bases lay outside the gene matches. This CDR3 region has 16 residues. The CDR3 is CASSLRLAYSTDTQYF. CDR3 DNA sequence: TGTGCCAGCAGCCTAAGACTAGCCTATAGCACAGATACGCAGTATTTT.

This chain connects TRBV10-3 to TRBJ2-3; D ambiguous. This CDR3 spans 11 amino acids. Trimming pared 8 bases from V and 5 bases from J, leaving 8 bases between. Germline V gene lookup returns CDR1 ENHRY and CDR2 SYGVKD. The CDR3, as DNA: TGTGCCATCCAGAGTGTAGATACGCAGTATTTT. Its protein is CAIQSVDTQYF.

The CDR3 DNA reads as TGCGCCAGCAGCGAGACAGGGGACTCCTACGAGCAGTACTTC. Amino acids: CASSETGDSYEQYF. V gene TRBV5-1 combines with J gene TRBJ2-7, with 8 nucleotides matching TRBD1. With V trimmed by 4 bases and J by 0 bases, 3 bases remained unmatched. Germline loops: CDR1 SGHRS, CDR2 YFSETQ. The CDR3 loop spans 14 amino acids.